The next 18 T cell receptor beta chains were all read from a single sample in a study of cytomegalovirus exposure and HLA in healthy donors. 60 Vbeta and 13 Jbeta primers were used in PCR. Method: immunoSEQ multiplex PCR; TCRdb's copy keeps in-frame clones and lacks some. This table has about 160,000 clones, approximately 84% appearing once. Sequenced input: PBMCs. Receptors originate from a male donor in good health and CMV-seropositive.

This clone was seen a handful of times. The DNA of the CDR3 is TGCGCCAGCAGCCAAGACTGGGGAGCAGGAAACACCATATATTTT. Residues: CASSQDWGAGNTIYF. The J gene is TRBJ1-3, the V gene TRBV4-3; D unclear. V lost 0 bases to trimming and J lost 4 bases, with 10 bases between them. The CDR3 is 15 residues long. Germline loops: CDR1 LGHNA, CDR2 YSLEER.

The chain employs TRBV9 and TRBJ2-6, with D tentatively TRBD1 (6 bases). Germline CDR1 SGDLS, CDR2 YYNGEE. V lost 1 base and J lost 4, with 21 bases in between. The CDR3 contains 19 residues. CDR3 DNA: TGTGCCAGCAGCGTATCCGGGACACCCTTGGGTATCGGGGCCAACGTCCTGACTTTC. Translated, it gives CASSVSGTPLGIGANVLTF.

The chain uses TRBV30 and TRBJ2-1, with 7 bases aligning to TRBD2. Germline CDR1 GTSNPN, CDR2 SVGIG (reference sequence). The V gene end was trimmed by 0 bases and the J gene end by 0 bases; junction bases not matched to a gene: 14. The CDR3 runs to 19 residues. Here the CDR3 reads CAWSVALAAAPSSYNEQFF. CDR3 coding DNA: TGTGCCTGGAGTGTCGCCCTAGCGGCCGCGCCGAGCTCCTACAATGAGCAGTTCTTC.

This chain links TRBV2 with TRBJ2-7; possible D gene TRBD2, 6 bases. The V gene lost 3 bases and the J gene lost 4 bases, with 13 bases spanning the gap. The CDR3 contains 14 residues. The V gene's germline CDR1 is SNHLY and CDR2 FYNNEI. The CDR3 spells CASSDGGWTYEQYF. CDR3 DNA sequence: TGTGCCAGCAGTGATGGGGGGTGGACTTACGAGCAGTACTTC.

This sequence joins TRBV6-4 and TRBJ1-2; possible D gene TRBD1, 6 bases. CDR1 is MRHNA, CDR2 SNTAGT, per germline. V lost 1 base, J lost 4 bases, and 10 bases lay in between. The CDR3 extends over 14 amino acids. The CDR3 DNA follows: TGTGCCAGCAGTGACTGGGGGCGAGGCTATGGCTACACCTTC. It encodes CASSDWGRGYGYTF.

J is TRBJ1-2 and V is TRBV29-1, with D unclear. Trimming cost V 4 bases and J 6 bases, with 6 bases left between them. Germline V CDR1 and CDR2: SQVTM, ANQGSEA. The CDR3 has 10 amino acids. This CDR3 reads CSVGGDGYTF. The CDR3 DNA follows: TGCAGCGTTGGCGGGGATGGCTACACCTTC. Full variable domain (missing parts from reference TRBV29-1 and TRBJ1-2): SAVISQKPSRDICQRGTSLTIQCQVDSQVTMMFWYRQQPGQSLTLIATANQGSEATYESGFVIDKFPISRPNLTFSTLTVSNMSPEDSSIYLCSVGGDGYTFGSGTRLTVV.

The chain couples TRBV28 to TRBJ2-1; 7 nucleotides line up with TRBD1. CDR1 MDHEN and CDR2 SYDVKM come from the germline V gene. V lost 6 bases to trimming and J lost 9 bases; unmatched junction nucleotides: 14. The CDR3 is 15 residues long. The CDR3 region is CASRGSRGRIGEQFF. Here the CDR3 DNA reads TGTGCCAGCAGGGGGTCGAGGGGGCGTATTGGTGAGCAGTTCTTC.

In this sample, this clone turned up a few times. J is TRBJ1-2 and V is TRBV9, with D unclear. The CDR3 has 14 residues. Trimming took off 0 bases at V and 0 bases at J, with 6 bases between the two ends. The V gene's germline CDR1 is SGDLS and CDR2 YYNGEE. CDR3 DNA: TGTGCCAGCAGCGTAGCAGTCTCTAACTATGGCTACACCTTC. It translates to CASSVAVSNYGYTF.

The gene calls are TRBV30 and TRBJ1-6; D is uncertain. Between the trimmed V and J ends, which lost 1 base and 4 bases, there was a span of 8 bases. The length of the CDR3 is 14 residues. Germline V gene sequence: CDR1 GTSNPN, CDR2 SVGIG (reference sequence). The CDR3: CAWSDGLYNSPLHF. The DNA for the CDR3 is TGTGCCTGGAGTGATGGGCTTTATAATTCACCCCTCCACTTT.

This chain links TRBV30 with TRBJ2-5; D remains ambiguous. The CDR3 sequence is 12 residues long. The V end was cut by 2 bases, the J end by 1 base, with 5 bases between. The germline V gene has CDR1 GTSNPN and CDR2 SVGIG (reference sequence). CDR3 protein: CAWSNTQETQYF. CDR3 DNA: TGTGCCTGGAGTAACACCCAAGAGACCCAGTACTTC.

DNA for the CDR3: TGTGCCAGCAGCCACCGACTAGCGGGCGAGACCCAGTACTTC. Translating it yields CASSHRLAGETQYF. The J gene is TRBJ2-5, the V gene TRBV7-6, with 10 bases that match TRBD2. In germline, CDR1 is SGHVS, CDR2 FNYEAQ. The junction had 5 bases not matched to a gene; V was cut back by 5 bases and J by 5 bases. The CDR3 loop spans 14 amino acids.

The chain carries TRBV2 and TRBJ2-1; 8 nucleotides line up with TRBD1. Germline CDR1 and CDR2: SNHLY and FYNNEI. The CDR3 spans 15 residues. V was clipped by 6 bases and J by 10 bases; unmatched bases: 14. CDR3: CASRLDRGVGGEQFF. The DNA of the CDR3 is TGTGCCAGCAGGCTTGACAGGGGCGTAGGGGGGGAGCAGTTCTTC.

This clone appeared a single time. The genes are TRBV4-2 and TRBJ2-4, with D unclear. Germline V gives CDR1 LGHNA, CDR2 YNFKEQ. The CDR3 has 14 amino acids. The V end was cut by 0 bases, the J end by 4 bases, with 7 bases between. CDR3 nucleotides: TGTGCCAGCAGCCAAGAGGCGGATAAAAACATTCAGTACTTC. Translation gives CASSQEADKNIQYF.

V is TRBV7-2 and J is TRBJ2-5; D ambiguous. The CDR3 has 11 residues. CDR1 is SGHTA and CDR2 is FQGNSA in the germline V gene. V was cut by 1 base and J by 11 bases, with 8 bases left in between. CDR3 sequence reads: CASSLEQKQYF. The CDR3 DNA sequence: TGTGCCAGCAGCTTAGAACAGAAGCAGTACTTC.

The V gene is TRBV7-6, the J gene TRBJ2-1; D unclear. Germline CDR1 and CDR2: SGHVS and FNYEAQ. Trimming removed 6 bases at V and 3 bases at J, with 9 bases between. The CDR3 sequence is 13 residues long. CDR3 in amino acids: CASSLTNYNEQFF. Here the CDR3 DNA reads TGTGCCAGCAGTTTGACAAACTACAATGAGCAGTTCTTC.

The gene calls are TRBV29-1 and TRBJ1-4; 7 nucleotides line up with TRBD1. Germline V lookup: CDR1 SQVTM, CDR2 ANQGSEA. J lost 8 bases, V lost 4 bases, and 13 bases had no gene match. This CDR3 comprises 15 residues. The CDR3 spells CSVGPQGGLGEKLFF. The DNA for the CDR3 is TGCAGCGTTGGACCTCAGGGGGGATTAGGGGAAAAACTGTTTTTT.

This rearrangement joins TRBV10-2 to TRBJ2-7, with 15 bases aligning to TRBD2. CDR1 is WSHSY and CDR2 is SAAADI in the germline V gene. CDR3 length: 16 residues. V shed 8 bases, J shed 7 bases, and the junction held 12 bases outside the gene matches. The CDR3 reads CASSRTSGRAGEEQYF. CDR3 DNA sequence: TGCGCCAGCTCCCGGACTAGCGGGAGGGCCGGAGAGGAGCAGTACTTC.

J is TRBJ2-2 and V is TRBV13; 9 nucleotides line up with TRBD2. The CDR3 contains 16 residues. Germline V gene sequence: CDR1 PRHDT, CDR2 FYEKMQ (reference sequence). Trimming cost V 4 bases and J 5 bases; bases outside gene matches: 8. The CDR3 spells CASSSALAGTTGELFF. The CDR3, as DNA: TGTGCCAGCAGCTCCGCCCTAGCGGGGACGACCGGGGAGCTGTTTTTT. The full variable domain, completed using reference TRBV13 and TRBJ2-2, is AAGVIQSPRHLIKEKRETATLKCYPIPRHDTVYWYQQGPGQDPQFLISFYEKMQSDKGSIPDRFSAQQFSDYHSELNMSSLELGDSALYFCASSSALAGTTGELFFGEGSRLTVL.